The present T cell receptor (beta chain) was sequenced within a study of response to subunit inactivated influenza vaccine. Findings and limits, study-wide: With each seasonal influenza vaccination, the authors suggested, few new T cells are recruited.

The CDR3 extends over 15 amino acids. Trimming left V 5 bases short and J 1 base short, with 14 bases between. Looked up from germline, CDR1 is SGHVS and CDR2 is FQNEAQ. Each CDR3 protein is one row after TCRdb ran MiXCR on the RT-PCR reads. The profile shows about 190,000 distinct CDR3 sequences, over 13% of them singletons. This clonotype was detected only a few times. Its antigen is undetermined. The chain combines TRBV7-8 with TRBJ2-5; possibly TRBD2 for D (7 bases). The sample consisted of CD8+ T cells sorted from PBMCs, taken 4 to 6 days after vaccination. This TCR came from a middle-aged man who received an inactivated influenza vaccine. CDR3 residues: CASSEGGGRQETQYF. CDR3 in DNA: TGTGCCAGCAGCGAAGGGGGGGGGCGCCAAGAGACCCAGTACTTC.